This T cell receptor (beta chain) was sequenced for a study of blood T cell repertoires in COVID-19. Study in general: Acute and convalescent COVID-19 specimens originated in the United States, Italy and Spain.

Under the authors' procedure: Cell counts per sample came from amplifying reference gene primers. Sequenced by immunoSEQ multiplex PCR; TCRdb stores in-frame clones only, minus some. The V and J calls and clone size were taken over from that table, and D and trimming were inferred from the DNA. In the table there are about 140,000 clones, more than 60% of which are singletons. The V segment lost 0 bases and the J segment 6 bases; nucleotides outside the gene matches: 10. The CDR3 covers 16 residues. The germline CDR1 and CDR2 sequences are LNHNV and YYDKDF (reference sequence). The source material was peripheral blood. The sequence was obtained from an older woman with acute or convalescent COVID-19. The V gene is TRBV15, the J gene TRBJ1-2, with 7 bases matching TRBD1. The chain's CDR3 is CATSREKGRGMDGYTF. CDR3 sequence (DNA): TGTGCCACCAGCAGAGAGAAGGGCAGGGGGATGGATGGCTACACCTTC.